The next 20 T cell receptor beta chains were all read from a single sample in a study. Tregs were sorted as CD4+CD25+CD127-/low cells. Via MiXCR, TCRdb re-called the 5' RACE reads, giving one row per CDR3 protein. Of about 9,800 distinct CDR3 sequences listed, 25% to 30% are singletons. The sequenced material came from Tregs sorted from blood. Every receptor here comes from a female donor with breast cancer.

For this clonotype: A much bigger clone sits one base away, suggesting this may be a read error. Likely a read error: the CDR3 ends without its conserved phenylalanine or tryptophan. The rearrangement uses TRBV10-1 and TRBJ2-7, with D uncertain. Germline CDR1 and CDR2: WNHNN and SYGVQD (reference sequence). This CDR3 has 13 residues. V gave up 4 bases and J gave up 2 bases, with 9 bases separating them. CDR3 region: CASSGAVAYEQYL. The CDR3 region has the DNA TGCGCCAGCAGTGGGGCAGTAGCCTACGAGCAGTACCTC.

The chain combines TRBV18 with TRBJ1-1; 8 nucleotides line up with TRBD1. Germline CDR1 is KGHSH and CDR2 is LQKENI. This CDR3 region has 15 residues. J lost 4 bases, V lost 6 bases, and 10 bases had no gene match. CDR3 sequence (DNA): TGTGCCAGCTCTCCCTACCGGGACAGGAGCACTGAAGCTTTCTTT. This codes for CASSPYRDRSTEAFF.

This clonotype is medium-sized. The CDR3 reads CASSLQGASGNTIYF. The CDR3, as DNA: TGCGCCAGCAGCTTGCAGGGGGCGTCTGGAAACACCATATATTTT. V gene TRBV5-1 combines with J gene TRBJ1-3; TRBD1 agrees at 8 bases. After removal of 1 base from V and 1 base from J, the junction contained 1 base not matched to a gene. Looked up from germline, CDR1 is SGHRS and CDR2 is YFSETQ. The CDR3 contains 15 residues.

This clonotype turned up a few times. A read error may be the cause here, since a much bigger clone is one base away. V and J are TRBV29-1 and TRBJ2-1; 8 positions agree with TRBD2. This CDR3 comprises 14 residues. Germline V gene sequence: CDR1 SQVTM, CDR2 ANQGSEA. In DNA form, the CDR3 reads TGCAACGTTGAAAGCGGGAGCTCCTACAATGAGCAGTTCTTC. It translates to CNVESGSSYNEQFF.

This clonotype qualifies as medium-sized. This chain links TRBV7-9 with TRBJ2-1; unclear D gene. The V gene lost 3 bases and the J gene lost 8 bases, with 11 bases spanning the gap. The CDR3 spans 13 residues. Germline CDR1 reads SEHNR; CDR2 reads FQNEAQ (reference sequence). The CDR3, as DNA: TGTGCCAGCAGCTTTGTTGATGGCGATGAGCAGTTCTTC. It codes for CASSFVDGDEQFF.

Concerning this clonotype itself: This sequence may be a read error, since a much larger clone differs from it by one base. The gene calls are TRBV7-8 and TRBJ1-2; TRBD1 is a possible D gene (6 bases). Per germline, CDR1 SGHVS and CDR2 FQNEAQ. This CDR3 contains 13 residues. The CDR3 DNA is TGTGCCGGCAGCCAACAGGGCTCGGGTGGCTACACCTTC. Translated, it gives CAGSQQGSGGYTF.

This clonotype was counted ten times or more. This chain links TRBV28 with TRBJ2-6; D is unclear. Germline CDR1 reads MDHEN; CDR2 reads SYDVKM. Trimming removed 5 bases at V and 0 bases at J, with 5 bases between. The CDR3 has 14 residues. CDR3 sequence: CASSRISGANVLTF. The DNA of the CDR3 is TGTGCCAGCAGTCGGATCTCTGGGGCCAACGTCCTGACTTTC.

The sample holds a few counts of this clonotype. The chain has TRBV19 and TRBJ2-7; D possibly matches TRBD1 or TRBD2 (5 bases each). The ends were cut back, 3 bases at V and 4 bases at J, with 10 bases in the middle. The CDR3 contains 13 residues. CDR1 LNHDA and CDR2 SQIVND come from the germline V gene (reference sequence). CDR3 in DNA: TGTGCCAGTAGTATGGGACCCAGGTACGAGCAGTACTTC. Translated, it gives CASSMGPRYEQYF.

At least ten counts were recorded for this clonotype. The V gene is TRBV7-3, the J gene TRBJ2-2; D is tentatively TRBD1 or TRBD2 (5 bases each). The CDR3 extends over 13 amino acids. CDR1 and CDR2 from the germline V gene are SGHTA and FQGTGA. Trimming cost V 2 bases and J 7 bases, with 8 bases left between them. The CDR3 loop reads CASSLRGRGELFF. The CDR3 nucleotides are TGTGCCAGCAGCTTACGGGGCCGCGGGGAGCTGTTTTTT. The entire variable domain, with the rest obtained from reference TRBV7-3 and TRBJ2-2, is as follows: GAGVSQTPSNKVTEKGKYVELRCDPISGHTALYWYRQSLGQGPEFLIYFQGTGAADDSGLPNDRFFAVRPEGSVSTLKIQRTERGDSAVYLCASSLRGRGELFFGEGSRLTVL.

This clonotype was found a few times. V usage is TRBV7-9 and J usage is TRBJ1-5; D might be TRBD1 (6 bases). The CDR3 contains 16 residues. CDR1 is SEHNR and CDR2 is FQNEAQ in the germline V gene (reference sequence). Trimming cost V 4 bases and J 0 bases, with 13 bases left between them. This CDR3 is CASSSQGWSSNQPQHF. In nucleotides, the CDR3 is TGTGCCAGCAGCTCTCAGGGGTGGAGTAGCAATCAGCCCCAGCATTTT.

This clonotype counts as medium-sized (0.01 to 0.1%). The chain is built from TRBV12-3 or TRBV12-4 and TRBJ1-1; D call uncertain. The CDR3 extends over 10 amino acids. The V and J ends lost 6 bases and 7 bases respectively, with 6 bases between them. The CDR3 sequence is CASSSVEAFF. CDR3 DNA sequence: TGTGCCAGCAGCTCTGTTGAAGCTTTCTTT.

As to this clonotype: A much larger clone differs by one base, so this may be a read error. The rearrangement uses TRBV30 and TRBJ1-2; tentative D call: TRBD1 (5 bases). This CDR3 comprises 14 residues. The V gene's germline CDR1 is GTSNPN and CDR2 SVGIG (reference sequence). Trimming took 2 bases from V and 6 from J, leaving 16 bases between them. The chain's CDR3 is CAWSMDGGSNGYTF. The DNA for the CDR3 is TGTGCCTGGAGTATGGACGGGGGATCTAATGGCTACACCTTC.

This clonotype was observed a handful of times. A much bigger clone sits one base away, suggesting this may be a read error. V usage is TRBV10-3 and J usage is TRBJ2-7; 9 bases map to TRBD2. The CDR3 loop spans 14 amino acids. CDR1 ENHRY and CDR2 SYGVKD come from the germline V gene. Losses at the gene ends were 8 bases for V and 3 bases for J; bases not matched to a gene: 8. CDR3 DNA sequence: TGTGCCATCTACCAGACTAGCGGAGTCTACGAGCAGTACTTC. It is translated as CAIYQTSGVYEQYF.

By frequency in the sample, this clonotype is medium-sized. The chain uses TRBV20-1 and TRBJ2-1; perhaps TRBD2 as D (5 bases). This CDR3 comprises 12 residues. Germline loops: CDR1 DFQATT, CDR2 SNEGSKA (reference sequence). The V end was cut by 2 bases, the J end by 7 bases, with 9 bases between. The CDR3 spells CSARTRVNEQFF. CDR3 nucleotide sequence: TGCAGTGCTAGAACTAGGGTTAATGAGCAGTTCTTC.

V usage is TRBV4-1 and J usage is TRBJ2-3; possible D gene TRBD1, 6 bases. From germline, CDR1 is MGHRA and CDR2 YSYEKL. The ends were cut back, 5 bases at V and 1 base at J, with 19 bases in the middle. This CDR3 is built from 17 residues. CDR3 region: CASSSRTANVGTDTQYF. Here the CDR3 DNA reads TGCGCCAGCAGCTCCCGGACAGCGAATGTTGGCACAGATACGCAGTATTTT.

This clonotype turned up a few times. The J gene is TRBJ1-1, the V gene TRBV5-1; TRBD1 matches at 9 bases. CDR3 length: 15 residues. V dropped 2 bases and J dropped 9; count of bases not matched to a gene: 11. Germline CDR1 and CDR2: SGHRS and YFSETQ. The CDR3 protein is CASSFSGTGQVKAFF. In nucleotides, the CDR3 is TGCGCCAGCAGCTTTTCCGGGACAGGGCAAGTGAAAGCTTTCTTT.

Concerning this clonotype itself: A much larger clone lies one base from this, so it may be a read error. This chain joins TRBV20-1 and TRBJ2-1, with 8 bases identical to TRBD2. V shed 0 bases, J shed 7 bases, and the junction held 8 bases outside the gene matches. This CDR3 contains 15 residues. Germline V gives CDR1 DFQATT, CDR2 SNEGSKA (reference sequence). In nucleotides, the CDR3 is TGCAGTGCTAGAGATACGGGGCTAGCGGGTAATGAGCAGTTCTTC. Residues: CSARDTGLAGNEQFF.

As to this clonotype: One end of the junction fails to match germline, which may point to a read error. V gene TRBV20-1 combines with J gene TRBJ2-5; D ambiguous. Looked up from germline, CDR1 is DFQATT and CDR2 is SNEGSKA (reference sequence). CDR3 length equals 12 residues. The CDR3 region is CSASPRVETQHF. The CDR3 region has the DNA TGCAGTGCTAGTCCAAGGGTAGAGACTCAGCACTTC.

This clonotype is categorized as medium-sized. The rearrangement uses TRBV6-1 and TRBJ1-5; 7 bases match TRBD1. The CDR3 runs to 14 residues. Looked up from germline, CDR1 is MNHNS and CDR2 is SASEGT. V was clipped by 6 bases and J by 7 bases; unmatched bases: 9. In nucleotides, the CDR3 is TGTGCCAGCAGCTTCGACAGGGTTTACCAGCCCCAGCATTTT. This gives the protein CASSFDRVYQPQHF.

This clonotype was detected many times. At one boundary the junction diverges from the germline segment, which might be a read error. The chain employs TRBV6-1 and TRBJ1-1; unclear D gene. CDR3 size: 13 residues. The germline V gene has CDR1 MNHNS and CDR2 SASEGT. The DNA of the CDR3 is TGTGCCAGCAGCGAAGTCATGAACACTGAAGCTTTCTTT. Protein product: CASSEVMNTEAFF.